Listed here are 2 T cell receptor beta chains from one sample, sequenced in a study of OX40 agonist ivuxolimab in advanced cancers. Library preparation used the immunoSEQ multiplex PCR assay. As stored in TCRdb, this immuneACCESS dataset retains in-frame rearrangements with V and J assigned. A fraction of the clones does not appear; measured against another copy, unresolved V genes explain less than half of the discrepancy, and the remainder lacks a known reason. This sample comprises roughly 90,000 clones, approximately 89% of them detected only once. The ten largest clones take up approximately 0.22% of the sample. The material sequenced was CD4+ or CD8+ T cells sorted from blood, taken in a trial of the OX40 agonist ivuxolimab. The receptors were sampled from an adult with an advanced solid tumor such as melanoma, head and neck, liver or kidney cancer.

The chain couples TRBV25-1 to TRBJ2-3; D possibly corresponds to TRBD2 (7 bases). This CDR3 spans 14 amino acids. V lost 6 bases, J lost 6 bases, and 16 bases lay in between. Germline CDR1 reads MGHDK; CDR2 reads SYGVNS. CDR3 in amino acids: CASRSGGSVDTQYF. The DNA for the CDR3 is TGTGCCAGCAGGTCGGGGGGCAGCGTGGATACGCAGTATTTT.

V usage is TRBV5-1 and J usage is TRBJ2-3; 12 bases match TRBD2. Trimming removed 4 bases from V and 1 base from J; junction bases left unmatched: 7. The germline V gene encodes CDR1 SGHRS and CDR2 YFSETQ. CDR3 length: 17 amino acids. CDR3 sequence: CASSPRLAGDGTDTQYF. CDR3 bases: TGCGCCAGCAGCCCCCGACTAGCGGGGGACGGCACAGATACGCAGTATTTT.